This T cell receptor beta chain was recovered during a study of cytomegalovirus exposure and HLA in healthy donors. Study-level findings and limits: Within the 120 or so validation repertoires, first-cohort TCR clusters tended to co-occur, according to a later analysis.

This clone was picked up a small number of times. The target antigen is unknown. Assay: immunoSEQ multiplex PCR; the TCRdb copy retains only in-frame clones and omits some. The table has around 63,000 clones, roughly nine tenths seen once. V lost 2 bases, J lost 3 bases, and 10 bases lay in between. CDR1 is SGHRS, CDR2 YFSETQ, per germline. The CDR3 consists of 14 residues. The rearrangement joins TRBV5-1 to TRBJ2-3, with unresolved D. Input material: PBMCs. The TCR sequence derives from a woman aged 18-30 years in good health and CMV-seronegative. CDR3 nucleotides: TGCGCCAGCAGCTTCTACAGTAGTACAGATACGCAGTATTTT. Residues: CASSFYSSTDTQYF.